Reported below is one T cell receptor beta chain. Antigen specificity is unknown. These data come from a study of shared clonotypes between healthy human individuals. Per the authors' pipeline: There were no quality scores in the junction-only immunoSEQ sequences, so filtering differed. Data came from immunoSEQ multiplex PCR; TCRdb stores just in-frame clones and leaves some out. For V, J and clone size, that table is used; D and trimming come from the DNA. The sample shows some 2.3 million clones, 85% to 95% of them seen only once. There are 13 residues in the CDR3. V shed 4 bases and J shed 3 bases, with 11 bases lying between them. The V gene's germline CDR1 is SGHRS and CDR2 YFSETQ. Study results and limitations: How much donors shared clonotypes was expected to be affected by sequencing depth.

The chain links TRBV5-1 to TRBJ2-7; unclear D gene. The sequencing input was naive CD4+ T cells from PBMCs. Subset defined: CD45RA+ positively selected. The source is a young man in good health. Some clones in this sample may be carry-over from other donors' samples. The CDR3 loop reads CASSGLRNYEQYF. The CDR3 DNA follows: TGCGCCAGCAGCGGCCTTCGCAACTACGAGCAGTACTTC.